This is a list of T cell receptor beta chains from one sample in a study of control samples from healthy donors and cancer patients. Measured with immunoSEQ multiplex PCR; TCRdb has only the in-frame clones, and not every one. The profile shows 130,000 to 150,000 clones, over 90% of them singletons. Material: PBMCs. All receptors derive from a man aged 60 to 69 with colorectal cancer. Both conserved end residues are part of each CDR3. The D gene is left open where the match is weak. Clone size is shown for a subset of rows, as once, few, many or a class of expanded clone.

13 | - | TRBJ1-2 | - | TRBV6-1 | TGTGCCAGCAGCTCCGGGATAGGGTATGGCTACACCTTC | CASSSGIGYGYTF
13 | - | TRBJ1-1 | - | TRBV10-2 | TGCGCCAGCAGTGAAGAGGGAGGCACTGAAGCTTTCTTT | CASSEEGGTEAFF
14 | - | TRBJ1-2 | - | TRBV3-1/TRBV3-2 | TGTGCCAGCAGCCAAGGTCAGGGCATAGGCGGCTACACCTTC | CASSQGQGIGGYTF
16 | - | TRBJ1-5 | TRBD1 | TRBV19 | TGTGCCAGTAGTTTACAGGGGGCGAGAAGCAATCAGCCCCAGCATTTT | CASSLQGARSNQPQHF
16 | - | TRBJ2-4 | - | TRBV19 | TGTGCCAGTAGTCGGGGGAGCGGTCGTTCAAAAAACATTCAGTACTTC | CASSRGSGRSKNIQYF
14 | - | TRBJ1-2 | TRBD1 | TRBV5-6 | TGTGCCAGCAGCTCCGGGACAGGGGCTTATGGCTACACCTTC | CASSSGTGAYGYTF
15 | - | TRBJ2-7 | TRBD1 | TRBV30 | TGTGCCTGGAGTGCGCCGGGACAGGGGCGGTACGAGCAGTACTTC | CAWSAPGQGRYEQYF
13 | - | TRBJ2-5 | - | TRBV15 | TGTGCCACCAGCATTGACATTCAAGAGACCCAGTACTTC | CATSIDIQETQYF
12 | - | TRBJ2-5 | - | TRBV24-1 | TGTGCCACCAGTGGGCCTGAAGAGACCCAGTACTTC | CATSGPEETQYF
15 | - | TRBJ2-2 | - | TRBV19 | TGTGCCAGTAGTAACGGTCGAGCCAGCACCGGGGAGCTGTTTTTT | CASSNGRASTGELFF
16 | - | TRBJ2-3 | - | TRBV5-3 | TGTGCCAGAAGCTCCGCCGCTGGACAGCGCACAGATACGCAGTATTTT | CARSSAAGQRTDTQYF
16 | - | TRBJ1-1 | TRBD1 | TRBV4-3 | TGCGCCAGCAGCCAAGCGGGACAGAAATTGACGACTGAAGCTTTCTTT | CASSQAGQKLTTEAFF
14 | - | TRBJ2-7 | TRBD1 | TRBV6-5 | TGTGCCAGCACCCGAGGACAGGGAATATACGAGCAGTACTTC | CASTRGQGIYEQYF
13 | - | TRBJ1-1 | TRBD1 | TRBV30 | TGTGCCTGGAAGGGACAGTGGTCCACTGAAGCTTTCTTT | CAWKGQWSTEAFF
14 | - | TRBJ2-5 | - | TRBV19 | TGTGCCAGTAGTACAGGACTATTGGTGGAGACCCAGTACTTC | CASSTGLLVETQYF
15 | - | TRBJ1-1 | - | TRBV9 | TGTGCCAGCAGCGTAGCCGCAGCCATGAACACTGAAGCTTTCTTT | CASSVAAAMNTEAFF
13 | - | TRBJ1-4 | TRBD1 | TRBV19 | TGTGCCAGTAGTGGACAGGGTCGTGAAAAACTGTTTTTT | CASSGQGREKLFF
17 | - | TRBJ2-6 | - | TRBV3-1/TRBV3-2 | TGTGCCAGCAGCCAAGAGGTAGGACAAGCAGGGGCCAACGTCCTGACTTTC | CASSQEVGQAGANVLTF
12 | - | TRBJ1-2 | - | TRBV3-1/TRBV3-2 | TGTGCCAGCAGCCAAGGTGATCGGGGCTACACCTTC | CASSQGDRGYTF
13 | once | TRBJ2-7 | TRBD1 | TRBV5-1 | TGCGCCAGCAGCGGGACAGGGGTTGACGAGCAGTACTTC | CASSGTGVDEQYF
14 | - | TRBJ1-5 | TRBD1 | TRBV19 | TGTGCCAGTAGAGGACAGGGTGACTTTCAGCCCCAGCATTTT | CASRGQGDFQPQHF
14 | - | TRBJ2-7 | - | TRBV5-4 | TGTGCCAGCAGCTTGGCCGGTCTAGCACGCGAGCAGTACTTC | CASSLAGLAREQYF
15 | - | TRBJ1-1 | - | TRBV19 | TGTGCCAGTAGTCCGCGGGGGGGAGGGGACACTGAAGCTTTCTTT | CASSPRGGGDTEAFF
13 | - | TRBJ1-1 | - | TRBV12-3/TRBV12-4 | TGTGCCAGCAGTTTAAAGGGAGGCACTGAAGCTTTCTTT | CASSLKGGTEAFF
12 | - | TRBJ1-1 | - | TRBV5-4 | TGTGCCAGCAGCCTGGACGGAATTGAAGCTTTCTTT | CASSLDGIEAFF
14 | - | TRBJ1-3 | - | TRBV18 | TGTGCCAGCTCCCAGGGGACCTCTGGAAACACCATATATTTT | CASSQGTSGNTIYF
17 | - | TRBJ2-1 | TRBD2 | TRBV6-2/TRBV6-3 | TGTGCCAGCAGTCCACGGACTAGCGGGGAACTTTACAATGAGCAGTTCTTC | CASSPRTSGELYNEQFF
15 | - | TRBJ1-1 | - | TRBV27 | TGTGCCAGCAGCCACGACGTACCTATGAACACTGAAGCTTTCTTT | CASSHDVPMNTEAFF
16 | - | TRBJ1-5 | TRBD1 | TRBV19 | TGTGCCAGTAGTCCTAACGACAGGGGGAAAAATCAGCCCCAGCATTTT | CASSPNDRGKNQPQHF
15 | - | TRBJ1-2 | - | TRBV5-1 | TGCGCCAGCAGCCCGGACAGTACGACGCTTTATGGCTACACCTTC | CASSPDSTTLYGYTF
15 | - | TRBJ2-1 | TRBD2 | TRBV5-4 | TGTGCCAGCAGCGGCGGGGGGGCCGTCTACAATGAGCAGTTCTTC | CASSGGGAVYNEQFF
16 | once | TRBJ2-6 | - | TRBV4-2 | TGTGCCAGCAGCCGAGGCCCAGAGACTGGGGCCAACGTCCTGACTTTC | CASSRGPETGANVLTF
15 | - | TRBJ1-2 | TRBD1 | TRBV3-1/TRBV3-2 | TGTGCCAGCAGCCCCGAGACAGGGGCAAACTATGGCTACACCTTC | CASSPETGANYGYTF
16 | - | TRBJ2-4 | TRBD1 | TRBV19 | TGTGCCAGTAGTACCTCCAGGGGACAGGGTAGTGACATTCAGTACTTC | CASSTSRGQGSDIQYF
17 | - | TRBJ1-5 | TRBD1 | TRBV11-3 | TGTGCCAGCAGCTCCGTTTTGGACAGGGGGCCCCATCAGCCCCAGCATTTT | CASSSVLDRGPHQPQHF
16 | - | TRBJ2-2 | TRBD1 | TRBV6-4 | TGTGCCAGCACTCTTTCCGGGACAGTTAACACCGGGGAGCTGTTTTTT | CASTLSGTVNTGELFF
14 | - | TRBJ2-3 | - | TRBV30 | TGTGCCTGGAATGCGGGGCCGGCCGGAGATACGCAGTATTTT | CAWNAGPAGDTQYF
14 | - | TRBJ1-2 | TRBD1 | TRBV19 | TGTGCCAGTAGTGTTACCGGGACAGGGTATGGCTACACCTTC | CASSVTGTGYGYTF
11 | - | TRBJ2-2 | - | TRBV12-3/TRBV12-4 | TGTGCCAGCAGGAAATACGGGGAGCTGTTTTTT | CASRKYGELFF
14 | - | TRBJ1-1 | - | TRBV7-8 | TGTGCCAGCAGTATGATTGGGGGGTACACTGAAGCTTTCTTT | CASSMIGGYTEAFF
14 | - | TRBJ2-3 | - | TRBV5-5 | TGTGCCAGCAGCTTGGGACAGCTGGGAGATACGCAGTATTTT | CASSLGQLGDTQYF
14 | - | TRBJ2-5 | - | TRBV5-1 | TGCGCCAGCAGCTTGAGTCTGAGACAAGAGACCCAGTACTTC | CASSLSLRQETQYF
15 | - | TRBJ2-2 | TRBD2 | TRBV19 | TGTGCCAGTAGTATGGGAGGGACCTACACCGGGGAGCTGTTTTTT | CASSMGGTYTGELFF
14 | - | TRBJ2-7 | - | TRBV11-2 | TGTGCCAGCAGCCTGAATGACGTAACCTACGAGCAGTACTTC | CASSLNDVTYEQYF
15 | - | TRBJ2-6 | - | TRBV4-2 | TGTGCCAGCAGCCCCCCTTACTCTGGGGCCAACGTCCTGACTTTC | CASSPPYSGANVLTF
17 | - | TRBJ1-1 | - | TRBV11-2 | TGTGCCAGCAGAACGGGCGAGGGGACCGCGGGTGACACTGAAGCTTTCTTT | CASRTGEGTAGDTEAFF
14 | - | TRBJ2-3 | - | TRBV29-1 | TGCAGCGTTGCACGCGGGGCCACCACAGATACGCAGTATTTT | CSVARGATTDTQYF
15 | - | TRBJ1-2 | - | TRBV11-2 | TGTGCCAGCAGCTTAGACGCAGGGAGTAACTATGGCTACACCTTC | CASSLDAGSNYGYTF
15 | once | TRBJ1-1 | - | TRBV9 | TGTGCCAGCAGCGTATCCGGGACCTTGAACACTGAAGCTTTCTTT | CASSVSGTLNTEAFF
15 | once | TRBJ1-6 | - | TRBV24-1 | TGTGCCACCAGTGCTGGAGGCGAAGGGAATTCACCCCTCCACTTT | CATSAGGEGNSPLHF
15 | - | TRBJ2-7 | - | TRBV11-2 | TGTGCCAGCAGCCCTTCAGGGTGGCAAACAAGGGAGCAGTACTTC | CASSPSGWQTREQYF
12 | - | TRBJ1-2 | - | TRBV30 | TGTGCCTGGAGTGTACACGAGTATGGCTACACCTTC | CAWSVHEYGYTF
14 | - | TRBJ2-2 | - | TRBV6-5 | TGTGCCACAGCATGGTCAAGGGACACCGGGGAGCTGTTTTTT | CATAWSRDTGELFF
15 | - | TRBJ1-1 | - | TRBV6-5 | TGTGCCAGCAGTTATTTCGCCGGGGAGAACACTGAAGCTTTCTTT | CASSYFAGENTEAFF
15 | - | TRBJ1-6 | TRBD1 | TRBV27 | TGTGCCAGCAGTCCGCTGACAGGGGAGGGTTCACCCCTCCACTTT | CASSPLTGEGSPLHF
16 | - | TRBJ2-1 | - | TRBV7-2 | TGTGCCAGCAGCCCCAGACCCGGGGGTTCCTACAATGAGCAGTTCTTC | CASSPRPGGSYNEQFF
14 | - | TRBJ1-2 | TRBD1 | TRBV10-2 | TGCGCCAGCAGTGGGGACAGGGGGTCGGAGGGCTACACCTTC | CASSGDRGSEGYTF